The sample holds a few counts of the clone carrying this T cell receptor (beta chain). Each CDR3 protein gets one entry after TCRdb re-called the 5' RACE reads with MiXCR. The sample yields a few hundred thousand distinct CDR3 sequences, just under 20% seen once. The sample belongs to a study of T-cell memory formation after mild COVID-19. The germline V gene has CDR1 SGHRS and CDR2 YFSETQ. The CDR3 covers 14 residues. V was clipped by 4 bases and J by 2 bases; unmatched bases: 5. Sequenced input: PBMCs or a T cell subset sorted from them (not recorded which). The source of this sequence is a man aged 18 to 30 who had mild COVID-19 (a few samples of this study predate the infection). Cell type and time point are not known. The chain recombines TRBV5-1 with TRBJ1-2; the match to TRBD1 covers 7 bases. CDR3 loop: CASSPGQTNYGYTF. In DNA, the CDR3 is TGCGCCAGCAGCCCGGGACAGACCAACTATGGCTACACCTTC.